A single sample gave rise to the 21 T cell receptor beta chains below, sequenced in a study of blood T cell repertoires in COVID-19. Sequenced by immunoSEQ multiplex PCR; TCRdb stores in-frame clones only, minus some. This sample has about 300,000 clones, with around 84% found just once. What was sequenced was PBMCs or T cells enriched from blood (not recorded which). The origin of the receptors is a man in his thirties or forties who had recovered from COVID-19.

J is TRBJ1-2 and V is TRBV6-5; 7 nucleotides line up with TRBD1. The junction had 5 bases not matched to a gene; V was cut back by 6 bases and J by 1 base. Germline CDR1 and CDR2: MNHEY and SVGAGI. The CDR3 has 14 residues. The CDR3 DNA is TGTGCCAGCAGCTTCTCAGGGGGTAACTATGGCTACACCTTC. Amino acid sequence: CASSFSGGNYGYTF.

The chain uses TRBV7-2 and TRBJ1-1; no clear D. Per germline, CDR1 SGHTA and CDR2 FQGNSA. Trimming removed 5 bases from V and 0 bases from J, with 7 bases in between. This CDR3 contains 13 residues. Here the CDR3 reads CASSRRMNTEAFF. CDR3 coding DNA: TGTGCCAGCAGCCGTAGAATGAACACTGAAGCTTTCTTT.

The rearrangement links TRBV15 to TRBJ1-2; perhaps TRBD1 as D (5 bases). V was pared by 3 bases and J by 4 bases, with 15 bases between. Germline V gene sequence: CDR1 LNHNV, CDR2 YYDKDF (reference sequence). The CDR3 spans 15 residues. CDR3 coding DNA: TGTGCCACCAGCAGCCGATCGCAGGGCCTCTATGGCTACACCTTC. Protein: CATSSRSQGLYGYTF. Full variable domain (missing parts from reference TRBV15 and TRBJ1-2): DAMVIQNPRYQVTQFGKPVTLSCSQTLNHNVMYWYQQKSSQAPKLLFHYYDKDFNNEADTPDNFQSRRPNTSFCFLDIRSPGLGDTAMYLCATSSRSQGLYGYTFGSGTRLTVV.

This chain connects TRBV18 to TRBJ1-2; D unresolved. V gave up 3 bases and J gave up 10 bases, with 18 bases separating them. Per the germline V gene, CDR1 is KGHSH and CDR2 is LQKENI. The CDR3 spans 14 residues. The CDR3 sequence: CASSPGSTGIDYTF. The CDR3 DNA is TGTGCCAGCTCACCCGGGAGTACCGGGATTGACTACACCTTC.

V and J are TRBV4-1 and TRBJ2-7; the D gene is possibly TRBD2 (6 bases). Germline V CDR1 and CDR2: MGHRA, YSYEKL. Trimming shortened V by 2 bases and J by 0 bases, and 14 bases separated the two germline ends. This CDR3 comprises 16 residues. The CDR3 coding sequence is TGCGCCAGCAGCCAAATGACGGGGGTTTACTCCTACGAGCAGTACTTC. This codes for CASSQMTGVYSYEQYF.

To note about this clone: At one boundary the junction diverges from the germline segment, which might be a read error. V gene TRBV19 combines with J gene TRBJ1-5; D gene ambiguous. The CDR3 totals 17 residues. Germline CDR1 and CDR2: LNHDA and SQIVND (reference sequence). The CDR3 loop reads CASSVDLRIPQEQPQHF. As DNA, the CDR3 is TGTGCCAGTAGTGTAGATTTGAGAATCCCTCAGGAACAGCCCCAGCATTTT.

The chain couples TRBV19 to TRBJ2-1; no clear D gene. The V end lost 3 bases, the J end lost 5 bases, and 5 bases lay between the germline ends. The length of the CDR3 is 12 residues. Germline V gives CDR1 LNHDA, CDR2 SQIVND (reference sequence). CDR3 loop: CASSIPNNEQFF. The CDR3, as DNA: TGTGCCAGTAGTATCCCCAACAATGAGCAGTTCTTC.

V usage is TRBV4-1 and J usage is TRBJ2-4; perhaps TRBD1 as D (5 bases). The CDR3 sequence is 13 residues long. The germline CDR1 and CDR2 sequences are MGHRA and YSYEKL. V lost 0 bases and J 7 bases, leaving 7 bases between the germline ends. The CDR3 sequence is CASSQEPGNIQYF. The DNA for the CDR3 is TGCGCCAGCAGCCAAGAGCCAGGGAACATTCAGTACTTC.

This clone showed up just once. The gene calls are TRBV29-1 and TRBJ2-2, with 9 bases matching TRBD1. Germline-derived CDR1 and CDR2 are SQVTM and ANQGSEA. V gave up 5 bases and J gave up 1 base; unmatched junction bases: 5. CDR3 length equals 15 residues. Written as DNA, the CDR3 is TGCAGCGTTTTTGGGGACAGGGAGAACACCGGGGAGCTGTTTTTT. It specifies CSVFGDRENTGELFF.

The chain carries TRBV4-1 and TRBJ2-1; 8 positions agree with TRBD2. Looked up from germline, CDR1 is MGHRA and CDR2 is YSYEKL. The CDR3 runs to 15 residues. Trimming removed 1 base from V and 2 bases from J; junction bases left unmatched: 1. CDR3 bases: TGCGCCAGCAGCCAAGCACTAGCGGCCTACAATGAGCAGTTCTTC. Translating gives CASSQALAAYNEQFF.

The genes are TRBV11-3 and TRBJ2-1; TRBD2 might be the D (6 bases). The CDR3 totals 15 residues. The V end lost 5 bases, the J end lost 2 bases, and 13 bases lay between the germline ends. Germline loops: CDR1 SGHNT, CDR2 YENEEA. CDR3 sequence: CASSLGGVPYNEQFF. DNA for the CDR3: TGTGCCAGCAGCCTCGGCGGGGTCCCCTACAATGAGCAGTTCTTC. The whole variable domain, remainder taken from reference TRBV11-3 and TRBJ2-1, is EAGVVQSPRYKIIEKKQPVAFWCNPISGHNTLYWYLQNLGQGPELLIRYENEEAVDDSQLPKDRFSAERLKGVDSTLKIQPAELGDSAVYLCASSLGGVPYNEQFFGPGTRLTVL.

V gene TRBV6-5 combines with J gene TRBJ1-2; unclear D gene. CDR1 MNHEY and CDR2 SVGAGI come from the germline V gene. The ends were cut back, 4 bases at V and 13 bases at J, with 16 bases in the middle. CDR3 length equals 12 residues. In DNA, the CDR3 is TGTGCCAGCAGTTCCCCAGGAACGTCCCCCACCTTC. Translated: CASSSPGTSPTF.

The chain uses TRBV7-9 and TRBJ2-1; 16 bases agree with TRBD2. Germline CDR1 SEHNR, CDR2 FQNEAQ (reference sequence). The CDR3 covers 17 residues. Trimming took 5 bases from V and 6 from J; bases not matched to a gene: 7. CDR3 in amino acids: CASSPEGLAGGLNEQFF. CDR3 coding DNA: TGTGCCAGCAGCCCCGAGGGACTAGCGGGAGGGCTCAATGAGCAGTTCTTC. Combining the CDR3 with reference TRBV7-9 and TRBJ2-1 gives the whole variable domain DTGVSQNPRHKITKRGQNVTFRCDPISEHNRLYWYRQTLGQGPEFLTYFQNEAQLEKSRLLSDRFSAERPKGSFSTLEIQRTEQGDSAMYLCASSPEGLAGGLNEQFFGPGTRLTVL.

V and J are TRBV13 and TRBJ1-5; no clear D. Per germline, CDR1 PRHDT and CDR2 FYEKMQ (reference sequence). The CDR3 totals 13 residues. V was clipped by 5 bases and J by 5 bases, with 10 bases between them. DNA for the CDR3: TGTGCCAGCAGCCAGATGGGAGATCAGCCCCAGCATTTT. It codes for CASSQMGDQPQHF.

The chain is built from TRBV27 and TRBJ1-1; maybe TRBD1 (5 bases). V was trimmed by 7 bases and J by 5 bases, leaving 20 bases between them. The germline gives CDR1 MNHEY, CDR2 SMNVEV (reference sequence). The CDR3 is made up of 15 amino acids. CDR3 sequence reads: CASTSNRQGWTEAFF. DNA of the CDR3: TGTGCCAGCACCTCAAACCGGCAGGGCTGGACTGAAGCTTTCTTT.

The chain links TRBV6-1 to TRBJ1-2, with 7 bases aligning to TRBD1. Germline V CDR1 and CDR2: MNHNS, SASEGT. Unmatched junction bases numbered 10, after V lost 2 bases and J lost 4 bases. The CDR3 sequence is 16 residues long. The DNA for the CDR3 is TGTGCCAGCAGTGAATGGGGGACAGTGGAGCGCTATGGCTACACCTTC. It translates to CASSEWGTVERYGYTF.

The genes are TRBV6-4 and TRBJ1-1, with 7 bases fitting TRBD1. This CDR3 contains 16 residues. Trimming removed 0 bases from V and 4 bases from J; junction bases left unmatched: 8. The germline CDR1 and CDR2 sequences are MRHNA and SNTAGT. CDR3 sequence: CASSDSMEGAITEAFF. CDR3 sequence (DNA): TGTGCCAGCAGTGACTCGATGGAGGGGGCTATCACTGAAGCTTTCTTT.

The chain is built from TRBV20-1 and TRBJ1-1; D ambiguous. V gave up 3 bases and J gave up 2 bases, with 13 bases separating them. The CDR3 sequence is 14 residues long. Germline V gives CDR1 DFQATT, CDR2 SNEGSKA (reference sequence). The CDR3 sequence: CSASLNQINTEAFF. The DNA for the CDR3 is TGCAGTGCTAGTTTAAATCAGATAAACACTGAAGCTTTCTTT.

This chain joins TRBV6-5 and TRBJ2-3; 7 bases are a match to TRBD1. The CDR3 totals 15 residues. Germline lookup yields CDR1 MNHEY and CDR2 SVGAGI. V lost 5 bases to trimming and J lost 0 bases; unmatched junction nucleotides: 5. CDR3 coding DNA: TGTGCCAGCAGTAACAGGGGCTTCAGCACAGATACGCAGTATTTT. Amino acid sequence: CASSNRGFSTDTQYF.

V gene TRBV30 combines with J gene TRBJ1-4; 10 bases are shared with TRBD1. Germline lookup yields CDR1 GTSNPN and CDR2 SVGIG (reference sequence). The CDR3 runs 13 residues. The V and J ends lost 5 bases and 6 bases, in that order; junction bases with no gene match: 3. The CDR3 bases are TGTGCCTGGGGAGGACAGGGGGATGAAAAACTGTTTTTT. Its translation: CAWGGQGDEKLFF.

The chain joins TRBV7-9 to TRBJ2-7; no firm D call. Germline V gene sequence: CDR1 SEHNR, CDR2 FQNEAQ (reference sequence). This CDR3 region has 14 residues. V lost 4 bases, J lost 7 bases, and 17 bases lay in between. CDR3 loop: CASSSLRGLGEQYF. The CDR3 coding sequence is TGTGCCAGCAGCTCCCTGCGCGGTTTGGGTGAGCAGTACTTC.